The T cell receptor beta chain under discussion was sequenced for a study of T cells in Graves' hyperthyroidism and ophthalmopathy. Looking at the study overall: Blood from the periphery was taken at initial diagnosis, before any treatment.

This clonotype was seen repeatedly, ten times or more. Orbital computed tomography and thyroid ultrasound, together with serum TRAb and thyroxine and clinical symptoms, were used for diagnoses. Cells are PBMCs isolated from approximately 9.2 ml of fresh blood. What was amplified from RNA transcripts were TCR beta CDR3 regions. Using the HTBI primer set, a first-round RT-PCR was run on the TCR CDR3. TCRdb processed the multiplex PCR reads anew with MiXCR; each CDR3 protein has one entry. The repertoire includes 390,000 or so distinct CDR3 sequences, under 15% of them detected once, and about 13% sits in the top ten. Between the trimmed V and J ends, which lost 0 bases and 2 bases, there was a span of 13 bases. The CDR3 runs to 16 residues. Germline-derived CDR1 and CDR2 are KGHDR and SFDVKD.

The clonotype originates from a man aged 18 to 29 with Graves' ophthalmopathy. The sample comprised blood. The chain uses TRBV24-1 and TRBJ2-7, with D perhaps matching TRBD1 (5 bases). DNA for the CDR3: TGTGCCACCAGTGATTTGTCGGACAAAAGGCCCTACGAGCAGTACTTC. Its translation is CATSDLSDKRPYEQYF.